The subject of this entry is one TCR beta chain. Germline V gene data show CDR1 as LNHDA and CDR2 as SQIVND (reference sequence). Trimming took 6 bases from V and 3 from J; bases not matched to a gene: 8. The CDR3 sequence is 15 residues long. Sequencing used immunoSEQ multiplex PCR; TCRdb keeps in-frame clones, though not all of them. This sample yields about 35,000 clones, of which about 96% are seen a single time; more than 0.15% belongs to the top ten. This specimen belongs to a study of circulating and synovial CD4+ cells in juvenile arthritis. The material sequenced was CD4+ T cells from blood. V is TRBV19 and J is TRBJ2-1, with 7 bases lining up with TRBD2. The TCR comes from a human donor with juvenile idiopathic arthritis. The CDR3 nucleotides are TGTGCCAGTAGCGCTTTACCGGGGGGCTACAATGAGCAGTTCTTC. Amino acids: CASSALPGGYNEQFF.